A single sample gave rise to the 26 T cell receptor beta chains below, sequenced in a study of graft-versus-host responses after intestinal transplantation. No cognate antigen is known for these TCRs. Here immunoSEQ multiplex PCR was the method, and the copy in TCRdb shows in-frame clones only, minus some. The profile shows fewer than 95,000 clones, about 90% of them singletons. The specimen was unstimulated CD8+ T cells sorted from spleen or lymph node cells, collected before transplant. Every receptor here comes from a human donor who was the organ donor for an intestinal transplant.

The V gene is TRBV7-9, the J gene TRBJ2-6; D is uncertain. Trimming stripped 2 bases from V and 4 bases from J, with 12 bases between. From germline, CDR1 is SEHNR and CDR2 FQNEAQ (reference sequence). The CDR3 extends over 16 amino acids. CDR3 residues: CASSLTPGPGANVLTF. Written as DNA, the CDR3 is TGTGCCAGCAGCTTAACCCCAGGCCCCGGGGCCAACGTCCTGACTTTC.

The rearrangement links TRBV4-2 to TRBJ2-2, with 8 bases aligning to TRBD2. The V segment lost 0 bases and the J segment 5 bases; nucleotides outside the gene matches: 5. Germline CDR1 LGHNA, CDR2 YNFKEQ. This CDR3 region has 16 residues. The CDR3 region has the DNA TGTGCCAGCAGCCAAGAAGGTGGACTAGCTACCGGGGAGCTGTTTTTT. Translation: CASSQEGGLATGELFF.

J is TRBJ2-7 and V is TRBV27; possibly TRBD1 for D (6 bases). The V end lost 8 bases, the J end lost 0 bases, and 11 bases lay between the germline ends. CDR1 is MNHEY, CDR2 SMNVEV, per germline (reference sequence). There are 13 residues in the CDR3. The CDR3 DNA reads TGTGCCAGCGGATCGGACAGCTCCTACGAGCAGTACTTC. Its translation: CASGSDSSYEQYF.

The chain combines TRBV27 with TRBJ2-1; D perhaps matches TRBD2 (6 bases). V was shortened by 3 bases and J by 2 bases, with 11 bases between the two germline ends. This CDR3 has 15 residues. Germline loops: CDR1 MNHEY, CDR2 SMNVEV (reference sequence). The CDR3 nucleotides read TGTGCCAGCAGTTTGACGGGGGAGGCCTACAATGAGCAGTTCTTC. As protein: CASSLTGEAYNEQFF.

The chain recombines TRBV7-9 with TRBJ2-7, with D hard to call. V gave up 2 bases and J gave up 3 bases, with 14 bases separating them. CDR3 length equals 15 residues. The V gene's germline CDR1 is SEHNR and CDR2 FQNEAQ (reference sequence). CDR3 nucleotide sequence: TGTGCCAGCAGCTTAAATCTAGTATCCCACTACGAGCAGTACTTC. Its translation: CASSLNLVSHYEQYF.

There are a few counts of this clone. The J gene is TRBJ2-7, the V gene TRBV10-3; a weak D match, TRBD1 (5 bases). This CDR3 region has 15 residues. V was pared by 0 bases and J by 3 bases, with 12 bases between. The V gene's germline CDR1 is ENHRY and CDR2 SYGVKD. CDR3 in DNA: TGTGCCATCAGTGAGTCTGGCAGGGTCCTCTACGAGCAGTACTTC. Amino acid sequence: CAISESGRVLYEQYF.

The J gene is TRBJ1-2, the V gene TRBV27, with 8 bases matching TRBD1. Looked up from germline, CDR1 is MNHEY and CDR2 is SMNVEV (reference sequence). The CDR3 has 12 amino acids. V dropped 6 bases and J dropped 7; count of bases not matched to a gene: 4. CDR3: CASSQGAFGYTF. The CDR3 bases are TGTGCCAGCAGCCAGGGGGCCTTTGGCTACACCTTC.

The rearrangement joins TRBV29-1 to TRBJ2-1, with D unclear. The V gene lost 4 bases and the J gene lost 9 bases, with 10 bases spanning the gap. This CDR3 is 11 amino acids long. Looked up from germline, CDR1 is SQVTM and CDR2 is ANQGSEA. The CDR3 DNA reads as TGCAGCGTTGCCCCCGGAGTTGAGCAGTTCTTC. Its protein product is CSVAPGVEQFF.

This clone appeared once. V is TRBV7-7 and J is TRBJ2-5; D uncertain. V was pared by 4 bases and J by 2 bases, with 8 bases between. The CDR3 is 13 residues long. The germline V gene encodes CDR1 SSHAT and CDR2 FNYEAQ (reference sequence). CDR3 DNA: TGTGCCAGCAGCTCGGGTAATCAAGAGACCCAGTACTTC. It codes for CASSSGNQETQYF.

The chain links TRBV28 to TRBJ1-1; 10 nucleotides agree with TRBD1. Germline V CDR1 and CDR2: MDHEN, SYDVKM. This CDR3 contains 15 residues. Losses at the gene ends were 5 bases for V and 3 bases for J; bases not matched to a gene: 6. CDR3 bases: TGTGCCAGCAGTCCCCGTGACAGGGGGCACACTGAAGCTTTCTTT. This codes for CASSPRDRGHTEAFF.

CDR3 sequence: CASSPGVGSGTEAFF. The CDR3 nucleotides are TGCGCCAGCAGCCCGGGGGTCGGTTCGGGGACTGAAGCTTTCTTT. V usage is TRBV4-3 and J usage is TRBJ1-1; D is perhaps TRBD1 (5 bases). The germline V gene has CDR1 LGHNA and CDR2 YSLEER. The V end lost 4 bases, the J end lost 5 bases, and 17 bases lay between the germline ends. The CDR3 is 15 residues long.

The V gene is TRBV4-1, the J gene TRBJ1-6; no clear D. V lost 3 bases and J lost 7, with 13 bases in between. Germline CDR1 MGHRA, CDR2 YSYEKL. The CDR3 is made up of 15 amino acids. The CDR3 here is CASSQTGVPNSPLHF. CDR3 in DNA: TGCGCCAGCAGCCAGACGGGAGTACCGAATTCACCCCTCCACTTT.

V usage is TRBV7-9 and J usage is TRBJ2-3; D gene uncertain. The CDR3 covers 13 residues. CDR1 and CDR2 (germline): SEHNR, FQNEAQ (reference sequence). Trimming pared 0 bases from V and 6 bases from J, leaving 7 bases between. CDR3 nucleotide sequence: TGTGCCAGCAGCTTAGCCTGGGCGGATACGCAGTATTTT. As protein: CASSLAWADTQYF.

The V gene is TRBV9, the J gene TRBJ2-3, with D possibly matching TRBD2 (6 bases). The CDR3 runs 17 residues. From germline, CDR1 is SGDLS and CDR2 YYNGEE. Trimming pared 3 bases from V and 1 base from J, leaving 18 bases between. Here the CDR3 DNA reads TGTGCCAGCAGCGGATCAATAAGGGACTGGGGCACAGATACGCAGTATTTT. Translation: CASSGSIRDWGTDTQYF.

The V call is TRBV13, the J call TRBJ2-5, with D tentatively TRBD2 (5 bases). Germline V CDR1 and CDR2: PRHDT, FYEKMQ (reference sequence). Trimming shortened V by 1 base and J by 5 bases, and 14 bases separated the two germline ends. The CDR3 is made up of 15 amino acids. CDR3 DNA sequence: TGTGCCAGCAGCTTAGTAGGCGTCGGGGAGGAGACCCAGTACTTC. Its translation is CASSLVGVGEETQYF.

The chain carries TRBV10-1 and TRBJ2-5, with TRBD2 matching 7 bases. Per the germline V gene, CDR1 is WNHNN and CDR2 is SYGVQD (reference sequence). V lost 0 bases and J lost 1; bases outside the gene matches: 5. The CDR3 runs 16 residues. In nucleotides, the CDR3 is TGCGCCAGCAGTGAGTCGCGAGCGGGGACCCAAGAGACCCAGTACTTC. Translation: CASSESRAGTQETQYF.

This clone was seen once. V is TRBV12-5 and J is TRBJ2-1, with D uncertain. In germline, CDR1 is LGHNT, CDR2 FRNRAP. The CDR3 sequence is 14 residues long. Trimming stripped 4 bases from V and 5 bases from J, with 12 bases between. The CDR3 sequence is CASGSLRIHNEQFF. CDR3 bases: TGTGCTAGTGGTTCCTTGCGGATCCACAATGAGCAGTTCTTC.

J is TRBJ1-1 and V is TRBV7-3; 11 bases agree with TRBD1. Looked up from germline, CDR1 is SGHTA and CDR2 is FQGTGA. This CDR3 is built from 14 residues. With V trimmed by 4 bases and J by 5 bases, 3 bases remained unmatched. The CDR3 reads CASSSGTGGTEAFF. The CDR3 coding sequence is TGTGCCAGCAGCTCAGGGACAGGGGGAACTGAAGCTTTCTTT.

The chain combines TRBV7-6 with TRBJ1-4; TRBD1 agrees at 8 bases. Trimming at V came to 4 bases and at J to 4 bases, leaving 5 bases not matched to a gene. The CDR3 has 15 residues. Germline V gene lookup returns CDR1 SGHVS and CDR2 FNYEAQ. CDR3 in DNA: TGTGCCAGCAGCTCCCGGACAGGGAATAATGAAAAACTGTTTTTT. This encodes CASSSRTGNNEKLFF.

The V call is TRBV4-1, the J call TRBJ2-1; 12 bases fit TRBD2. V dropped 4 bases and J dropped 8; count of bases not matched to a gene: 6. The germline V gene encodes CDR1 MGHRA and CDR2 YSYEKL. CDR3 size: 15 residues. For the CDR3, the DNA is TGCGCCAGCAGCCCCTCTAGCGGGGGGGCCTATGAGCAGTTCTTC. Protein sequence: CASSPSSGGAYEQFF.

The chain employs TRBV2 and TRBJ2-7, with 12 positions matching TRBD1. J gave up 6 bases and V 3 bases, and 3 bases lay outside the gene matches. Germline values: CDR1 SNHLY, CDR2 FYNNEI. The CDR3 is 14 amino acids. CDR3 nucleotides: TGTGCCAGCAGTGAGGGGACAGGGGGCGTCGAGCAGTACTTC. This encodes CASSEGTGGVEQYF.

The rearrangement uses TRBV19 and TRBJ2-5; 10 bases fit TRBD2. The end of the DNA fits TRBJ2-7 better, so the J call may be wrong. CDR3 length: 15 amino acids. Per germline, CDR1 LNHDA and CDR2 SQIVND (reference sequence). The CDR3 bases are TGTGCCAGTAGTTACGTAGCGGGGGGCTCCTACGAGCAGTACTTC. Translated: CASSYVAGGSYEQYF.

The count of this clone is one. V gene TRBV11-1 combines with J gene TRBJ2-2, with D possibly TRBD1 on 6 matching bases. Germline V gene data show CDR1 as SGHAT and CDR2 as FQDESV (reference sequence). V lost 5 bases and J 4 bases, leaving 11 bases between the germline ends. The CDR3 covers 14 residues. CDR3 DNA: TGTGCCAGCAGCACGACAGGATTCACCGGGGAGCTGTTTTTT. It encodes CASSTTGFTGELFF.

The chain employs TRBV19 and TRBJ2-3; 7 bases map to TRBD1. The CDR3 totals 16 residues. The germline gives CDR1 LNHDA, CDR2 SQIVND (reference sequence). With V trimmed by 3 bases and J by 0 bases, 6 bases remained unmatched. The CDR3 is CASSIRTGPSTDTQYF. The CDR3 DNA reads TGTGCCAGTAGTATCCGGACAGGCCCGAGCACAGATACGCAGTATTTT.

The chain couples TRBV27 to TRBJ1-1, with a tentative D call TRBD1 (6 bases). Germline loops: CDR1 MNHEY, CDR2 SMNVEV (reference sequence). This CDR3 has 14 residues. V was pared by 5 bases and J by 7 bases, with 17 bases between. The CDR3 loop reads CASSPFHREGEAFF. CDR3 nucleotides: TGTGCCAGCAGTCCCTTCCACAGGGAGGGTGAAGCTTTCTTT.

This clone was picked up one time. This CDR3 reads CASSLLTSGNEQFF. CDR3 sequence (DNA): TGTGCCAGCAGTTTATTGACTAGCGGCAATGAGCAGTTCTTC. The J gene is TRBJ2-1, the V gene TRBV28, with TRBD2 identical over 9 bases. This CDR3 region has 14 residues. Germline V gene lookup returns CDR1 MDHEN and CDR2 SYDVKM. V dropped 1 base and J dropped 6; count of bases not matched to a gene: 1.